The 9 T cell receptor beta chains below were found in one sample sequenced in a study of identical twins' blood T cells. TCRdb recomputed calls from the 5' RACE reads with MiXCR, one row per CDR3 protein. This table holds a few hundred thousand distinct CDR3 sequences, over 25% found once. Sequencing input: PBMCs. These receptor sequences come from a woman aged 18-49 years in good health.

The sample holds a few counts of this clonotype. The chain employs TRBV6-5 and TRBJ2-1; D remains unclear. Per the germline V gene, CDR1 is MNHEY and CDR2 is SVGAGI. The CDR3 loop spans 16 amino acids. V dropped 0 bases and J dropped 7 bases, with 16 bases sitting between them. Here the CDR3 reads CASSYSRLGAPNEQFF. CDR3 sequence (DNA): TGTGCCAGCAGTTACTCGAGGTTGGGCGCCCCGAATGAGCAGTTCTTC.

The table lists this clonotype with many counts. The chain couples TRBV12-3 or TRBV12-4 to TRBJ2-1, with 7 bases fitting TRBD2. This CDR3 comprises 14 residues. Losses at the gene ends were 3 bases for V and 3 bases for J; bases not matched to a gene: 2. As DNA, the CDR3 is TGTGCCAGCAGTTTGACTAGCATCTACAATGAGCAGTTCTTC. Amino acids: CASSLTSIYNEQFF.

Ten or more counts support this clonotype. The rearrangement links TRBV2 to TRBJ2-7; no clear D gene. V lost 7 bases and J lost 3, with 13 bases in between. In germline, CDR1 is SNHLY, CDR2 FYNNEI. This CDR3 has 13 residues. CDR3 loop: CASTIADSYEQYF. The CDR3 DNA reads TGTGCCAGCACCATTGCCGATAGCTACGAGCAGTACTTC.

This clonotype has just a few counts. The CDR3 loop reads CASSFQGDQPQHF. CDR3 nucleotide sequence: TGCGCCAGCAGCTTTCAGGGCGATCAGCCCCAGCATTTT. The V gene is TRBV5-1, the J gene TRBJ1-5; D possibly corresponds to TRBD1 (5 bases). The CDR3 extends over 13 amino acids. The V end lost 2 bases, the J end lost 5 bases, and 8 bases lay between the germline ends. Germline V gene data show CDR1 as SGHRS and CDR2 as YFSETQ. The full variable domain, with the rest looked up from reference TRBV5-1 and TRBJ1-5, is KAGVTQTPRYLIKTRGQQVTLSCSPISGHRSVSWYQQTPGQGLQFLFEYFSETQRNKGNFPGRFSGRQFSNSRSEMNVSTLELGDSALYLCASSFQGDQPQHFGDGTRLSIL.

This clonotype was detected a few times. V gene TRBV5-1 combines with J gene TRBJ2-7; 7 positions match TRBD1. The trim removed 3 bases at V and 3 bases at J, leaving 18 bases unmatched. The CDR3 runs to 18 residues. Germline CDR1 and CDR2: SGHRS and YFSETQ. CDR3 in amino acids: CASSSNTLQGYNLYEQYF. The CDR3 DNA reads as TGCGCCAGCAGCTCAAACACACTACAGGGGTATAACCTCTACGAGCAGTACTTC.

The CDR3 sequence: CASSLEGDSYGYTF. CDR3 nucleotide sequence: TGTGCCAGCAGTTTAGAGGGGGACAGCTATGGCTACACCTTC. The V call is TRBV12-3 or TRBV12-4, the J call TRBJ1-2, with 7 bases identical to TRBD1. CDR3 size: 14 residues. V shed 1 base, J shed 4 bases, and the junction held 3 bases outside the gene matches.

This chain links TRBV3-1 with TRBJ2-5; D call uncertain. Germline V gene data show CDR1 as LGHDT and CDR2 as YNNKEL (reference sequence). This CDR3 is built from 15 residues. The V end lost 0 bases, the J end lost 2 bases, and 10 bases lay between the germline ends. The CDR3 DNA is TGTGCCAGCAGCCAAGATAGGGCGGCTCAAGAGACCCAGTACTTC. Its protein is CASSQDRAAQETQYF.

This chain links TRBV5-1 with TRBJ2-5, with D hard to call. This CDR3 region has 15 residues. Per the germline V gene, CDR1 is SGHRS and CDR2 is YFSETQ. V was cut by 0 bases and J by 0 bases, with 9 bases left in between. The CDR3 nucleotides read TGCGCCAGCAGCTTGGACGGTGGCAACCAAGAGACCCAGTACTTC. Translation gives CASSLDGGNQETQYF.

The rearrangement uses TRBV5-1 and TRBJ2-1, with a possible D match to TRBD2 (6 bases). The ends were cut back, 3 bases at V and 7 bases at J, with 14 bases in the middle. Germline lookup yields CDR1 SGHRS and CDR2 YFSETQ. The CDR3 consists of 14 residues. The CDR3 DNA is TGCGCCAGCAGCTCGGGGGAGAGAAGGAATGAGCAGTTCTTC. Protein: CASSSGERRNEQFF. Complete variable domain (other parts from reference TRBV5-1 and TRBJ2-1): KAGVTQTPRYLIKTRGQQVTLSCSPISGHRSVSWYQQTPGQGLQFLFEYFSETQRNKGNFPGRFSGRQFSNSRSEMNVSTLELGDSALYLCASSSGERRNEQFFGPGTRLTVL.